The T cell receptor beta chain under discussion was sequenced for a study of T cells in Graves' hyperthyroidism and ophthalmopathy. The investigators amplified TCR beta CDR3 regions from RNA transcripts. First-round RT-PCR of the TCR CDR3 relied on the HTBI primer set. Each CDR3 protein is one row after TCRdb ran MiXCR on the multiplex PCR reads. The data show a few hundred thousand distinct CDR3 sequences, roughly 16% seen once. This clonotype was seen many times. What it binds is not known. General study points: Most clonotypes that expanded in the thyroid above 0.001 also showed up in blood. Ophthalmopathy was identified by the model a median around 5.9 months ahead of onset. Through a model of 13 V-J features, ophthalmopathy was separated from stable hyperthyroidism.

Sequencing input: blood. This clonotype originated in a woman aged 40 to 50 with Graves' ophthalmopathy.

The CDR3 loop is CASSLTDGYEQYF. The CDR3 DNA is TGTGCCAGCTCTCTAACTGACGGTTACGAGCAGTACTTC. This chain links TRBV11-2 with TRBJ2-7; D call uncertain. This CDR3 has 13 amino acids. Germline CDR1 and CDR2: SGHAT and FQNNGV. The V and J ends lost 8 bases and 4 bases respectively, with 15 bases between them.